This T cell receptor beta chain came from a study of T-cell memory formation after mild COVID-19 (dated by TCRdb to the early 2020s). Study-wide context: TCR sequence clusters from the two donors were found to be largely donor specific. T-cell clones expanding and contracting after mild COVID-19 in two donors were tracked by longitudinal TCRalpha and TCRbeta repertoire sequencing. Two young, previously healthy adult volunteers made up the cohort, one male and one female. The paper as a whole reports these results and caveats: Some responding clones were found in pre-infection memory, which suggests that pre-existing cross-reactive memory T cells took part in the SARS-CoV-2 response. Clones contracting from day 15 to 85 had balanced CD4/CD8 phenotypes, while a second wave expanding from day 15 to 37 was biased towards CD4+. Contracting CD4+ clones appeared mostly in the CM and EM memory subsets, whereas CD8+ clones were enriched in EMRA. The study covered only a couple of mild cases, and larger cohorts including severe cases with pre-infection samples were considered necessary. SARS-CoV-2 specificity was not confirmed for the second-wave clones peaking on day 37.

This clonotype appeared a few times. There is no known antigen for this receptor. No much larger clonotype is one base removed from it; base qualities were not supplied. Ficoll-Paque density gradient centrifugation was used to isolate PBMCs. The V and J ends are trimmed by 6 bases and 0 bases, leaving 12 bases between them. As encoded in the germline V gene, CDR1 is SGHTA while CDR2 is FQGNSA. Reading from cysteine to phenylalanine, the CDR3 counts 16 amino acids. Only CDR3 DNA is held: 48 bases, read in frame from base 1. The instrument was an Illumina NovaSeq 6000. TCRalpha and TCRbeta cDNA libraries were constructed by 5'RACE with constant-segment primers, with sample barcodes and unique molecular identifiers being introduced. RNA was extracted from every sample with Trizol reagent. The libraries were amplified in two PCR steps, and the second step added a second sample barcode and Illumina TruSeq adapters. Sequencing of the libraries was done on an Illumina NovaSeq, producing 2 x 150 bp paired-end reads. From the authors' description of their analysis: The reads were demultiplexed and collapsed into UMI-guided consensus sequences using migec v1.2.7. Using mixcr v2.1.11, the UMI consensuses were aligned to TRA and TRB V and J templates and assembled into clonotypes. A clonotype was counted as expanded or contracted only if both edgeR and NoisET called the change significant, with noise models trained on biological replicates. For edgeR calls, a false discovery rate-adjusted p below 0.01 and a log2 fold-change threshold of 1 were applied. As an exploratory analysis of dynamics, PCA with hierarchical clustering was applied to max-normalized trajectories of the 1000 most abundant clonotypes. Each responding clone was given a CD4 or CD8 phenotype based on the CD4+ and CD8+ repertoires, which had been sequenced separately. Using fastp trimming at Q25 and MiXCR clonotype assembly, TCRdb reanalyzed the public sequencing data and kept in-frame beta chains. Rows merge per CDR3 protein into single entries with the most common DNA and genes. The V and J calls, along with clone size, are taken from TCRdb and not from the paper's own processing. The sample contains some 290,000 distinct CDR3 sequences, roughly 15% of them found a single time. The top ten constitute 22% of the sample.

Rearrangement joined TRBV7-2 to TRBJ2-6; the D call is tentative, TRBD1 or TRBD2, as each matches 5 bases. Sequencing was carried out using PBMCs or a T cell subset sorted from them (not recorded which). This TCR was recovered from a man aged 18 to 35 who had mild COVID-19 (a few samples of this study predate the infection). The sample titles of this study are shuffled in the database, so cell type and time point are left out; the donor was told from shared clones. The DNA sequence reads TGTGCCAGCAGGGGGACCGCCAGCTCTGGGGCCAACGTCCTGACTTTC. This gives the protein CASRGTASSGANVLTF.